The clone carrying this T cell receptor (beta chain) has at least ten counts. Its specificity is unknown. Unique molecular identifiers were added to individual cDNA molecules. TCRdb re-called the 5' RACE reads through MiXCR, storing one row per CDR3 protein. The repertoire consists of approximately 67,000 distinct CDR3 sequences, with more than 9% occurring once and the leading ten covering 3% to 4%. These data are taken from a study of early T cells in non-severe SARS-CoV-2 infection. Study observations and caveats: Sequences matched to VDJdb favored anti-spike CD8 responses, while private and CD4 specificities were missed.

The specimen was whole blood. The source is an adult who was a healthcare worker with PCR-confirmed SARS-CoV-2 infection or an uninfected control (not recorded which).

In DNA, the CDR3 is TGTGCCAGCTCACCACGGCCGGGTGTGGACACCGGGGAGCTGTTTTTT. The encoded protein is CASSPRPGVDTGELFF. The V call is TRBV18, the J call TRBJ2-2; no clear D. CDR3 length: 16 residues. Deletions cut 1 base from V and 3 bases from J, with 12 bases between. The V gene's germline CDR1 is KGHSH and CDR2 LQKENI.